This TCR beta chain was observed in a study of vaccination and CD4 T cells after COVID-19. Note on this clonotype: Its antigen remains unidentified.

Treatment in this sample: roughly ten-day PBMC culture with coronavirus spike peptide pools or control peptides (ViraFEST assay). Sequencing of the DNA from cultured CD4+ T cells was carried out with the Oncomine TCR Beta short-read assay. MiXCR, run by TCRdb on the PCR reads, gives a single entry per CDR3 protein. The data contain under 20,000 distinct CDR3 sequences, approximately 49% of them seen just once; the ten biggest clones take up about 4%. CDR1 is DFQATT and CDR2 is SNEGSKA in the germline V gene (reference sequence). The CDR3 is 15 amino acids. V was clipped by 4 bases and J by 0 bases; unmatched bases: 5.

This sequence originates from a human donor who had recovered from COVID-19. The V gene is TRBV20-1, the J gene TRBJ2-1, with TRBD2 identical over 8 bases. The specimen was CD4+ T cells from blood, cultured in vitro. Here the CDR3 reads CSANFAGGSYNEQFF. CDR3 DNA sequence: TGCAGTGCTAACTTTGCGGGAGGCTCCTACAATGAGCAGTTCTTC.